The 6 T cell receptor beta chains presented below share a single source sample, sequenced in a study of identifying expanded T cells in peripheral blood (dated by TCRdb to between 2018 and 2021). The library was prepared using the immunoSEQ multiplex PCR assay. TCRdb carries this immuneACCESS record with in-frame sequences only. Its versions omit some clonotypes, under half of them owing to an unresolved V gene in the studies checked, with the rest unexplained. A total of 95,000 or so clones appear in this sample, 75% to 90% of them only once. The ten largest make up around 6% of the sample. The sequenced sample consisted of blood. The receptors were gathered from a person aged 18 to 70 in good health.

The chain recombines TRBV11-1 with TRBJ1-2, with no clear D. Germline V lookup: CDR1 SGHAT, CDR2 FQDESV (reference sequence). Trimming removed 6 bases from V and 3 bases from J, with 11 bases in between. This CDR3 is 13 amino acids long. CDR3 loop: CASSGNRYYGYTF. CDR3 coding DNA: TGTGCCAGCAGTGGAAACAGATACTATGGCTACACCTTC.

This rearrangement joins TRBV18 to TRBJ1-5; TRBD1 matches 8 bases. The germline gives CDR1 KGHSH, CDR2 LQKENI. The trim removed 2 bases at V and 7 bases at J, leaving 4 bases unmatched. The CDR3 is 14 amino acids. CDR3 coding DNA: TGTGCCAGCTCACCAGGGACAGGCTGGCAGCCCCAGCATTTT. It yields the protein CASSPGTGWQPQHF. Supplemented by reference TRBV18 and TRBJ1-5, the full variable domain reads NAGVMQNPRHLVRRRGQEARLRCSPMKGHSHVYWYRQLPEEGLKFMVYLQKENIIDESGMPKERFSAEFPKEGPSILRIQQVVRGDSAAYFCASSPGTGWQPQHFGDGTRLSIL.

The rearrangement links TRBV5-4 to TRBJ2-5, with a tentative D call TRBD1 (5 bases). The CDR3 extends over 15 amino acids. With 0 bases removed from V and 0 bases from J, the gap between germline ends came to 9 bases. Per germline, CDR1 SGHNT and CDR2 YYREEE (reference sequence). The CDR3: CASSLGGHNQETQYF. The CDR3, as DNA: TGTGCCAGCAGCTTGGGAGGACATAACCAAGAGACCCAGTACTTC.

CDR3 loop: CASSPSPSGGNEQFF. The CDR3 DNA reads as TGTGCCAGCAGCCCCAGCCCTAGCGGGGGCAATGAGCAGTTCTTC. V gene TRBV5-4 combines with J gene TRBJ2-1; the match to TRBD2 covers 10 bases. The ends lost 4 bases at V and 6 bases at J; junction bases unmatched: 7. The CDR3 is 15 amino acids. Germline CDR1 is SGHNT and CDR2 is YYREEE (reference sequence).

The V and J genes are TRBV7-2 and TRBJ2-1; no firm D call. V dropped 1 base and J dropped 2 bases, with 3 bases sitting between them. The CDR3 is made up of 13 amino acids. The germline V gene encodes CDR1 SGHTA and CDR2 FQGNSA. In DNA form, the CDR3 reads TGTGCCAGCAGCTTAGATCCCTACAATGAGCAGTTCTTC. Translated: CASSLDPYNEQFF.

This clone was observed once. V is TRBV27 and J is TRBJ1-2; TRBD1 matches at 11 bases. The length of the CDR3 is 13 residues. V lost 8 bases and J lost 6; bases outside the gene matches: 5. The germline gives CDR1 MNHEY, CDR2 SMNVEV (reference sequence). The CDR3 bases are TGTGCCAGCCGAGGGACAGGGGGAAATGGCTACACCTTC. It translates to CASRGTGGNGYTF.